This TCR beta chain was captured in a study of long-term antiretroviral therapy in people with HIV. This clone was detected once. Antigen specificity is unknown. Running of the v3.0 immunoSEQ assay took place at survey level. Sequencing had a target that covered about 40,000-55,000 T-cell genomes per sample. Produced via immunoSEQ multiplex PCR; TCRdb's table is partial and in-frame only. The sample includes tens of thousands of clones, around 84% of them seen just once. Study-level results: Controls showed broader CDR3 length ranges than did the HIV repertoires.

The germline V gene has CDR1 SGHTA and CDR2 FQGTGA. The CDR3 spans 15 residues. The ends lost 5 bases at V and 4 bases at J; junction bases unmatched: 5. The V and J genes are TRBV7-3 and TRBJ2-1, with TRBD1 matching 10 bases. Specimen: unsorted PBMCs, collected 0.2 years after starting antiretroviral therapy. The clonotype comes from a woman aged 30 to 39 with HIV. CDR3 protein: CASSTGTGAYNEQFF. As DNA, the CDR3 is TGTGCCAGCAGCACCGGGACAGGGGCTTACAATGAGCAGTTCTTC.